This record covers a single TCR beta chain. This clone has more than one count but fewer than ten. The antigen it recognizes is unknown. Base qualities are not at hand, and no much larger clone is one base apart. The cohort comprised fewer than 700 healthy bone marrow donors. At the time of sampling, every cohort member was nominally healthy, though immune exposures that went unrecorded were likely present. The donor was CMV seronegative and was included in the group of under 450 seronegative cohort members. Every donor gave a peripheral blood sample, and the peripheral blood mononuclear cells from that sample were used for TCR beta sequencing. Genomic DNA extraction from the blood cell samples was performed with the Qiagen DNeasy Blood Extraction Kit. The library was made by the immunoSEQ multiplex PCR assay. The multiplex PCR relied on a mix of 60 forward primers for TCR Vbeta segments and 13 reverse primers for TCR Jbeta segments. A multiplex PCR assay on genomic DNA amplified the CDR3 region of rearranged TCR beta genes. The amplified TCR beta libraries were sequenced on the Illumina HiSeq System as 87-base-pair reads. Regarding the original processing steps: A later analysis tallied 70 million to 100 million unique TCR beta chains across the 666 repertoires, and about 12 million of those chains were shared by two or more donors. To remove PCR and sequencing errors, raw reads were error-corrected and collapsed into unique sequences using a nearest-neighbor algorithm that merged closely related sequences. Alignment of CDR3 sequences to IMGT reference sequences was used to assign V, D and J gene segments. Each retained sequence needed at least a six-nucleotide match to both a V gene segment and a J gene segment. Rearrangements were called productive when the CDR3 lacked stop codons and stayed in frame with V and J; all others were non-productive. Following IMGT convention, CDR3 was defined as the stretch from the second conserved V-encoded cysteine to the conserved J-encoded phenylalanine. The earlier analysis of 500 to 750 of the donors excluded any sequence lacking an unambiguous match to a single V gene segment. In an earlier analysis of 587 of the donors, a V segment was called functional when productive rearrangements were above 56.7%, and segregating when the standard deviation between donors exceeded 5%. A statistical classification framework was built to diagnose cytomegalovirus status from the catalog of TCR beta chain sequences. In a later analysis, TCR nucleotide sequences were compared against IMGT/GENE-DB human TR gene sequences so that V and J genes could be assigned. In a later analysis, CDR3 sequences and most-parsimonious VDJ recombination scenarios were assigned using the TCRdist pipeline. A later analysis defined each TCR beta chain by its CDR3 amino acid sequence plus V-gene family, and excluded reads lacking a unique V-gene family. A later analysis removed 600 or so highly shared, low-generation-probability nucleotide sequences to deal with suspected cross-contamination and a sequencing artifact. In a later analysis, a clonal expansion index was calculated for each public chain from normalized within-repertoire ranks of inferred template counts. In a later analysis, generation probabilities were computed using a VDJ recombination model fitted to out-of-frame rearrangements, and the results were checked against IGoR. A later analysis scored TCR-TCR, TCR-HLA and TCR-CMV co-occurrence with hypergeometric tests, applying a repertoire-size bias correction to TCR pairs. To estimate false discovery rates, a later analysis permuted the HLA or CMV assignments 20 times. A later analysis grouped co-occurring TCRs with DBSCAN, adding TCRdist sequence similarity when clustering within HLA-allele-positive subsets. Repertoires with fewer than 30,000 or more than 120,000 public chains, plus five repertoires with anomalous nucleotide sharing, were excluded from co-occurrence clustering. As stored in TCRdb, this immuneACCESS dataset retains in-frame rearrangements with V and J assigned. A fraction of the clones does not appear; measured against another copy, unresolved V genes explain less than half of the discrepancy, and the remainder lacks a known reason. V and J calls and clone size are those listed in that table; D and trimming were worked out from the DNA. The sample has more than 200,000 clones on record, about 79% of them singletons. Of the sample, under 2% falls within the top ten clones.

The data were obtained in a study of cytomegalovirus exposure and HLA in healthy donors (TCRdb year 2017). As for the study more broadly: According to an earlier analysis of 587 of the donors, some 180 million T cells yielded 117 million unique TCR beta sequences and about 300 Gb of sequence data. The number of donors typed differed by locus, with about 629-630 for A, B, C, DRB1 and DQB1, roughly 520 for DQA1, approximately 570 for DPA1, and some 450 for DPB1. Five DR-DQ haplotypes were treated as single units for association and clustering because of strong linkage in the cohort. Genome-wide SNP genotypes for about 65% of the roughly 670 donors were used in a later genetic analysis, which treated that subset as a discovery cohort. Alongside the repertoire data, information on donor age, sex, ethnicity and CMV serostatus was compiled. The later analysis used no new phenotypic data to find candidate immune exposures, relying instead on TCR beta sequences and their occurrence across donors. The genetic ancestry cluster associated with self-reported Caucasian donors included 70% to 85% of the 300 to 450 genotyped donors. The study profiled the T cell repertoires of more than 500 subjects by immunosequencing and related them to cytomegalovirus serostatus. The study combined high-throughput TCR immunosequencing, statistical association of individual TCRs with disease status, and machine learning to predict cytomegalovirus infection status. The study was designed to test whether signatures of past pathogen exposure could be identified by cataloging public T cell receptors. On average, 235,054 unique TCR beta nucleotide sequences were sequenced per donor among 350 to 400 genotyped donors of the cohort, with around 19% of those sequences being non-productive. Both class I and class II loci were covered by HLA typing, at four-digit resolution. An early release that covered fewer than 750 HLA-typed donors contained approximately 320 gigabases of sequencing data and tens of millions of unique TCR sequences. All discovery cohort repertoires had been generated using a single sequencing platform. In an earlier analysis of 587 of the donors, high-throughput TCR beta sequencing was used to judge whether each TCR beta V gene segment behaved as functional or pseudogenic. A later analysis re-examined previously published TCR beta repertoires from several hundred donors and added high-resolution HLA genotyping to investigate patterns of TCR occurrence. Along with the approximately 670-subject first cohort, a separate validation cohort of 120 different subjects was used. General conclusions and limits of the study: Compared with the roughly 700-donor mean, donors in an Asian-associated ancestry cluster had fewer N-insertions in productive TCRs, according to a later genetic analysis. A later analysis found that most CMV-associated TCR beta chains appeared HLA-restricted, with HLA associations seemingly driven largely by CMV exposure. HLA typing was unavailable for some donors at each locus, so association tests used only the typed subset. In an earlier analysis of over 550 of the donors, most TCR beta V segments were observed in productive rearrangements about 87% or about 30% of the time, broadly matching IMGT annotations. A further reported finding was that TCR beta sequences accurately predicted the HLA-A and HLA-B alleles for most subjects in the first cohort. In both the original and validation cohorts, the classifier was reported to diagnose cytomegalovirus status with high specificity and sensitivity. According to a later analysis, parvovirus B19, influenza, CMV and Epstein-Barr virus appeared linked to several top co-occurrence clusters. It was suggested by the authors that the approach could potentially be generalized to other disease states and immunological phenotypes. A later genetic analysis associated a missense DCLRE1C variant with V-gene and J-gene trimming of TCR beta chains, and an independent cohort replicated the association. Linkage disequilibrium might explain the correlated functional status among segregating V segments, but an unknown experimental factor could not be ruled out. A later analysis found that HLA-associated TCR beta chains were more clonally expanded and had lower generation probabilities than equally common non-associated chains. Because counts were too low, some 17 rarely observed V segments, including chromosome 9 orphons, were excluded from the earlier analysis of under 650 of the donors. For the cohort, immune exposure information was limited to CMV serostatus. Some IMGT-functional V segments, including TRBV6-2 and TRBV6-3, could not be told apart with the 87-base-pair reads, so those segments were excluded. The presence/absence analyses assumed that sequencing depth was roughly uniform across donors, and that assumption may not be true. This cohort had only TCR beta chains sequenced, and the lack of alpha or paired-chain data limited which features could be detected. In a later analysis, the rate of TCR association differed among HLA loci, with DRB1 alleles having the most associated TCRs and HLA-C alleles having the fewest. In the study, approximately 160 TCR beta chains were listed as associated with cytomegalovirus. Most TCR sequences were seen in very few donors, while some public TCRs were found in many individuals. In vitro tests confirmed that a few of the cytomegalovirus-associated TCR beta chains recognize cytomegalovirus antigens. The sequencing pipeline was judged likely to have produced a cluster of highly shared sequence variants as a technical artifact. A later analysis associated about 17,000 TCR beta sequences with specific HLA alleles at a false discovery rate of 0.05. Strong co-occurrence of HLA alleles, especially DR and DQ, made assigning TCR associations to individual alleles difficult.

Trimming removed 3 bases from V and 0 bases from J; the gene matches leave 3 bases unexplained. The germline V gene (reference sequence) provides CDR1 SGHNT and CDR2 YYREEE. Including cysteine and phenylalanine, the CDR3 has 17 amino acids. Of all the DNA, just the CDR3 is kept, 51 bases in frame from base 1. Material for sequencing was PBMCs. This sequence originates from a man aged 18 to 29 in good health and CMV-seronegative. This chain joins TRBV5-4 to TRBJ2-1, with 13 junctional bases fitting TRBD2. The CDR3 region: CASSSGLAGNSYNEQFF. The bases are TGTGCCAGCAGCTCGGGACTAGCGGGGAACTCCTACAATGAGCAGTTCTTC.